The present T cell receptor (beta chain) was sequenced within a study of blood T cell repertoires in COVID-19. Study overall: Sources were T cells, B-cell-depleted T cells, or PBMCs; the material itself was cDNA or gDNA.

The table lists this clone with a few counts. This CDR3 has 15 amino acids. The germline V gene encodes CDR1 SGHRS and CDR2 YFSETQ. V was clipped by 1 base and J by 6 bases; unmatched bases: 6. TCRdb's table, derived via immunoSEQ multiplex PCR, lists solely in-frame clones and lacks some. The sample holds around 150,000 clones, around 75% seen once. This receptor was taken from a woman of 80 years or more with acute or convalescent COVID-19. What was sequenced was peripheral blood. This chain uses TRBV5-1 with TRBJ2-2, with 7 bases identical to TRBD2. The CDR3 coding sequence is TGCGCCAGCAGCTTGTCAGTTGCGGGAGCCGGGGAGCTGTTTTTT. Translation gives CASSLSVAGAGELFF.